This T cell receptor beta chain was sequenced in a study of blood T cell repertoires in COVID-19. The wider study: The United States, Italy and Spain provided the acute and convalescent COVID-19 samples. PBMCs, B-cell-depleted T cells, or T cells were the source of the cDNA or gDNA that made up the material.

Methods used by the authors: Counts of nucleated cells, estimated from reference gene primer amplification, were obtained. This table comes from immunoSEQ multiplex PCR, and its TCRdb copy is limited to in-frame clones, with some not included. That table furnishes V, J and clone size, whereas the DNA furnished D and trimming. The sample lists fewer than 180,000 clones, 84% seen once, with under 2.5% in the top ten. Deletions cut 6 bases from V and 3 bases from J, with 20 bases between. The CDR3 spans 16 residues. Germline loops: CDR1 MDHEN, CDR2 SYDVKM. Sequencing was done on a sample of peripheral blood. The TCR comes from a man in his 70s with acute or convalescent COVID-19. The V and J genes are TRBV28 and TRBJ2-5; tentatively, D is TRBD1 (5 bases). This chain's CDR3 is CASRPREFIKEETQYF. DNA of the CDR3: TGTGCCAGCAGACCCAGGGAATTCATTAAAGAAGAGACCCAGTACTTC. Full variable domain (rest looked up from reference TRBV28 and TRBJ2-5): DVKVTQSSRYLVKRTGEKVFLECVQDMDHENMFWYRQDPGLGLRLIYFSYDVKMKEKGDIPEGYSVSREKKERFSLILESASTNQTSMYLCASRPREFIKEETQYFGPGTRLLVL.